This is a list of T cell receptor beta chains from one sample in a study of OX40 agonist ivuxolimab in advanced cancers. TCRdb's table, derived via immunoSEQ multiplex PCR, lists solely in-frame clones and lacks some. The sample shows more than 70,000 clones, over 75% of them seen only once. Sequenced material: CD4+ or CD8+ T cells sorted from blood, taken in a trial of the OX40 agonist ivuxolimab. The source is an adult with an advanced solid tumor such as melanoma, head and neck, liver or kidney cancer. Each CDR3 is given with its conserved first and last residue. D genes are given only for firm matches. Where a row states a size, it is once, few, many or the class of an expanded clone; other rows omit it.

j_gene,d_gene,abundance,v_gene,CDR3aa,CDR3nt
TRBJ2-2,TRBD2,-,TRBV12-5,CASGSGTSGRNTGELFF,TGTGCTAGTGGTTCGGGGACTAGCGGGAGAAACACCGGGGAGCTGTTTTTT
TRBJ2-2,TRBD2,-,TRBV5-8,CASSFTGTSGSSTGELFF,TGTGCCAGCAGCTTTACCGGGACTAGCGGGAGCTCCACCGGGGAGCTGTTTTTT
TRBJ2-7,-,-,TRBV4-1,CASSLRDLATGLTSYEQYF,TGCGCCAGCAGCCTAAGGGACCTGGCGACGGGACTGACCTCCTACGAGCAGTACTTC
TRBJ1-5,TRBD1,-,TRBV5-1,CASSFGQEGQPQHF,TGCGCCAGCAGCTTTGGACAGGAGGGACAGCCCCAGCATTTT
TRBJ2-7,-,-,TRBV5-1,CASSLVSSGGYEQYF,TGCGCCAGCAGCTTGGTTAGTAGCGGCGGCTACGAGCAGTACTTC
TRBJ2-5,-,-,TRBV18,CASSPAGTTYQETQYF,TGTGCCAGCTCACCAGCCGGGACAACGTACCAAGAGACCCAGTACTTC
TRBJ2-1,-,-,TRBV9,CASSSGGASYNEQFF,TGTGCCAGCAGCTCCGGGGGTGCCTCCTACAATGAGCAGTTCTTC
TRBJ1-4,-,-,TRBV19,CASTPRGAANEKLFF,TGTGCCAGTACCCCAAGGGGGGCCGCTAATGAAAAACTGTTTTTT
TRBJ2-1,-,few,TRBV5-5,CASSARQYSYNEQFF,TGTGCCAGCAGCGCAAGACAGTACTCCTACAATGAGCAGTTCTTC
TRBJ2-1,-,-,TRBV7-3,CASSLKRGFF,TGTGCCAGCAGCTTAAAAAGAGGGTTCTTC
TRBJ2-7,-,-,TRBV6-5,CASSLANTYEQYF,TGTGCCAGCAGTCTAGCGAATACCTACGAGCAGTACTTC
TRBJ2-5,-,once,TRBV7-2,CASSLAQGGGVETQYF,TGTGCCAGCAGCTTAGCGCAGGGGGGGGGCGTAGAGACCCAGTACTTC
TRBJ2-1,TRBD2,-,TRBV7-3,CASSLGLAGQNEQFF,TGTGCCAGCAGCTTGGGACTAGCGGGACAGAATGAGCAGTTCTTC
TRBJ2-5,-,-,TRBV5-1,CASSLAEGQETQYF,TGCGCCAGCAGCTTGGCCGAAGGACAAGAGACCCAGTACTTC
TRBJ2-1,-,-,TRBV7-8,CASSLQGPRDYNEQFF,TGTGCCAGCAGCTTACAGGGACCTAGGGACTACAATGAGCAGTTCTTC
TRBJ1-2,-,-,TRBV6-5,CASSYGRSYGYTF,TGTGCCAGCAGTTACGGCAGATCCTATGGCTACACCTTC
TRBJ2-5,TRBD2,-,TRBV4-2,CASSPTGTSEETQYF,TGTGCCAGCAGCCCCACCGGGACTAGCGAAGAGACCCAGTACTTC
TRBJ1-2,-,few,TRBV7-9,CASSLARTGGYTF,TGTGCCAGCAGCTTAGCCCGAACGGGGGGCTACACCTTC
TRBJ2-5,TRBD2,-,TRBV7-2,CASSFYPRGGPGETQYF,TGTGCCAGCAGCTTTTATCCGCGGGGGGGCCCAGGGGAGACCCAGTACTTC
TRBJ1-2,TRBD1,-,TRBV18,CASSPGPGTDFFNYGYTF,TGTGCCAGCTCACCAGGTCCCGGGACAGACTTTTTCAACTATGGCTACACCTTC
TRBJ1-2,-,few,TRBV7-2,CASKHLFGGYTF,TGTGCCAGCAAGCACCTCTTCGGTGGCTACACCTTC
TRBJ1-2,-,few,TRBV11-3,CASSLEGRDGNYGYTF,TGTGCCAGCAGCTTAGAAGGGCGGGACGGGAACTATGGCTACACCTTC
TRBJ2-3,TRBD1,-,TRBV5-8,CASSLETGNRDTQYF,TGTGCCAGCAGCTTGGAGACAGGGAATCGAGATACGCAGTATTTT
TRBJ1-2,-,-,TRBV20-1,CSASPYGYTF,TGCAGTGCTAGCCCTTATGGCTACACCTTC